The entry below gives a single TCR beta chain sequence along with its context. This receptor's antigen is unknown. Base qualities were left out, and no much larger clone turns up one base away. This sample was included in a study of T cells in narcolepsy (dated by TCRdb to 2016 to 2019). About the study as a whole: Healthy control donors were enrolled in the study alongside patients who had narcolepsy type 1 or type 2 (NT1, NT2). The study used TCR Vbeta sequencing to track clonotypes in blood and CSF while looking for autoreactive T cells in narcolepsy patients that target self-antigens of hypocretin neurons (hypocretin, TRIB2). Findings and caveats that apply to the study as a whole: No sequences matching autoreactive T cell clones were present in some of the blood memory CD4+ repertoires from patients and controls. Numbers of sequenced blood memory CD4+ clonotypes were comparable, with averages of some 40,000 in patients and 33,354 in controls. HCRT-specific and TRIB2-specific autoreactive clonotypes were highlighted in plots that compared CD4+ T cell clonotypes in CSF versus blood from the same patient. According to the report, autoreactive clonotypes were detected serially in the blood of the same patients and of different patients, but not in healthy controls.

Taken from the germline V gene, the CDR1 and CDR2 loops are SGHRS and YFSETQ. From the cysteine up to the phenylalanine, the CDR3 has a length of 15 residues. This entry keeps only the CDR3 DNA: 45 bases, framed from base 1. V is pruned by 0 bases and J by 8 bases, leaving 5 bases of the junction without a gene match. Memory CD4+ T cells were sorted ex vivo from peripheral blood of narcolepsy patients and healthy controls for TCR Vbeta sequencing. The library was made by the immunoSEQ multiplex PCR assay. TCRdb holds this immuneACCESS table with in-frame rearrangements only. Some clones are missing; in checked studies, unresolved V genes explain under half, and the rest has no known cause. The sample table contains about 27,000 clones; only one count was recorded for almost 85% of them. 1.3% of the sample comes from the top ten.

The sequence came from a human donor with narcolepsy. The chain links TRBV5-1 with TRBJ2-1, with 10 bases matching TRBD2. Sequencing input: CD45RA- memory CD4+ T cells from PBMCs. The cell subset or site label on this specimen signifies: memory T cells sorted ex vivo from peripheral blood. CDR3 sequence: CASSLASGSRDEQFF. The nucleotide sequence is TGCGCCAGCAGCTTGGCTAGCGGGAGTAGAGATGAGCAGTTCTTC.